This T cell receptor beta chain was documented in a study of T-cell reconstitution after alpha-beta-depleted transplantation in children (dated by TCRdb to the mid-2010s). Looking at the study overall: T-cell immune reconstitution after TCRalphabeta/CD19-depleted allogeneic hematopoietic cell transplantation in children was quantitatively tracked in the study by means of TCR repertoire profiling.

The CDR3 numbers 16 residues from cysteine through phenylalanine. CDR3 DNA is the only sequence kept; it has 48 bases, read in frame from the first base. Relative to germline, V is missing 5 bases and J is missing 3 bases, with 7 bases of the junction outside any gene match. This clonotype was recorded a few times. Its antigen is still unknown. Base quality data are lacking; no much larger clone is found one base away. The library was produced with PCR. Sequencing relied on an Illumina HiSeq 2500. TCR library preparation used molecular barcoding, with unique molecular identifiers applied to normalize quantification of the TCRbeta repertoire. TCRdb took the public reads, trimmed them with fastp at Q25, ran MiXCR for clone calling and kept in-frame beta chains. Duplicate CDR3 protein sequences are folded into a single record with the most common DNA and genes. In all, the sample holds about 610,000 distinct CDR3 sequences, and about 10% of those were seen once. Around 4% of the sample goes to the ten largest clones.

This TCR was sampled from a human donor who donated a stem cell graft to a child with acute myeloid leukemia. The specimen was PBMCs from the stem cell graft donor, collected from the stem cell graft. The receptor chain draws on TRBV12-3 or TRBV12-4 and TRBJ2-3, with 11 bases aligning to TRBD2. The CDR3 reads CASSTTSGSLTDTQYF. The nucleotide sequence is TGTGCCAGCAGTACTACTAGCGGGAGTCTGACAGATACGCAGTATTTT.